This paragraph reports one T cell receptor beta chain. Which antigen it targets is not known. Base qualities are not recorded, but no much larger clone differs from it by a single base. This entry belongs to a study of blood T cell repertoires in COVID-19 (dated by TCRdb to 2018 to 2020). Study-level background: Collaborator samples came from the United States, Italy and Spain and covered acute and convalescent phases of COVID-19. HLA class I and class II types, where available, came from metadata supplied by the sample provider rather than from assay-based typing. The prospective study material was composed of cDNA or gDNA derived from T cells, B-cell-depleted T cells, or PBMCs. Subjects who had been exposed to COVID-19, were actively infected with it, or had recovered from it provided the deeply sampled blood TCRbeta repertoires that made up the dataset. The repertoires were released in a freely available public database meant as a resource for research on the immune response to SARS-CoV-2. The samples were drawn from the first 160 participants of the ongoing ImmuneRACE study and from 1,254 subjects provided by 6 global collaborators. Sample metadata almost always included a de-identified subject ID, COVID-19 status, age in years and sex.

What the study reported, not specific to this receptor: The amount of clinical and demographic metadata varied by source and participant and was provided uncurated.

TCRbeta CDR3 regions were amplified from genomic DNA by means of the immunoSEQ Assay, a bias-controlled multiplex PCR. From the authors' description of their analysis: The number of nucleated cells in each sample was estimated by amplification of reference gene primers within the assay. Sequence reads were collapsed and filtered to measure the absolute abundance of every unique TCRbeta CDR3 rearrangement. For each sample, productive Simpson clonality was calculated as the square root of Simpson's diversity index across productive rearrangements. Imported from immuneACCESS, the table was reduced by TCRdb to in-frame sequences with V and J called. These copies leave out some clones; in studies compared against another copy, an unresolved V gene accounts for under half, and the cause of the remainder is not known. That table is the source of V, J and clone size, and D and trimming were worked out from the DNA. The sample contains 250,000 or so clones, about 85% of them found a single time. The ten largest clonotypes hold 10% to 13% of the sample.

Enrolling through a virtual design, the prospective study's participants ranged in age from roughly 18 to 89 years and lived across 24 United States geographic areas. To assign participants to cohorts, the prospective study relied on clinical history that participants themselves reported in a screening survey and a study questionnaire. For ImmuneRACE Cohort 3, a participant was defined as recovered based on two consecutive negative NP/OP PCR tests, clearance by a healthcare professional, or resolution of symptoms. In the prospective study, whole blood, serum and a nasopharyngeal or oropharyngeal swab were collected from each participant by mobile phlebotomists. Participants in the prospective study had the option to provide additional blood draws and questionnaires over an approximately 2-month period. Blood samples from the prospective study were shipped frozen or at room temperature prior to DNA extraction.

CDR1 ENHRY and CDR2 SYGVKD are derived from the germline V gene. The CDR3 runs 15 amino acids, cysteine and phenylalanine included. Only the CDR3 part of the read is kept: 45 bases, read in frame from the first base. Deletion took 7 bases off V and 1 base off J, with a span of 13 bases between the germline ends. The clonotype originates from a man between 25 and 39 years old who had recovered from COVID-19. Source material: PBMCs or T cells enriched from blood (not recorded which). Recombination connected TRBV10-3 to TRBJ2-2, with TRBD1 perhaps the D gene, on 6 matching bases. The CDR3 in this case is CAINTGLGNTGELFF. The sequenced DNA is TGTGCCATCAATACAGGGTTAGGGAACACCGGGGAGCTGTTTTTT.